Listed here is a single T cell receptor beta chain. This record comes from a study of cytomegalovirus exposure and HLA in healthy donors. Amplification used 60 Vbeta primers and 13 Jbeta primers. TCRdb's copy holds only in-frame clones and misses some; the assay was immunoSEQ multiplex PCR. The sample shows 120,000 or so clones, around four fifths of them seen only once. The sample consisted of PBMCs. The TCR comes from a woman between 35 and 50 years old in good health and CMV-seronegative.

The CDR3 protein is CASTTRENTEAFF. The CDR3 coding sequence is TGTGCCAGCACCACCCGAGAGAACACTGAAGCTTTCTTT. The chain combines TRBV6-1 with TRBJ1-1; D is unresolved. Germline V gene data show CDR1 as MNHNS and CDR2 as SASEGT. CDR3 length equals 13 residues. Trimming removed 7 bases at V and 1 base at J, with 10 bases between.